These 31 T cell receptor beta chains came from one sample sequenced in a study of blood T cell repertoires in COVID-19. Data came from immunoSEQ multiplex PCR; TCRdb stores just in-frame clones and leaves some out. Of some 290,000 clones listed, roughly 89% were seen once; the top ten hold 11%. Source material: peripheral blood. Every receptor here comes from a woman in her twenties or thirties with COVID-19, enrolled during active disease.

The rearrangement uses TRBV25-1 and TRBJ2-3; 8 bases are a match to TRBD2. The CDR3 has 15 residues. Per germline, CDR1 MGHDK and CDR2 SYGVNS. The trim removed 7 bases at V and 2 bases at J, leaving 8 bases unmatched. As DNA, the CDR3 is TGTGCCAGCATAGGAACTAGCGGATACACAGATACGCAGTATTTT. The encoded protein is CASIGTSGYTDTQYF. Together with reference TRBV25-1 and TRBJ2-3, the CDR3 gives the full variable domain: EADIYQTPRYLVIGTGKKITLECSQTMGHDKMYWYQQDPGMELHLIHYSYGVNSTEKGDLSSESTVSRIRTEHFPLTLESARPSHTSQYLCASIGTSGYTDTQYFGPGTRLTVL.

This clone appeared once. V is TRBV28 and J is TRBJ1-5; tentative D call: TRBD1 (5 bases). Deletions cut 2 bases from V and 0 bases from J, with 17 bases between. CDR1 is MDHEN, CDR2 SYDVKM, per germline. CDR3 length: 18 residues. DNA of the CDR3: TGTGCCAGCAGTTTAATTCCGGCAGGGATCTATAGCAATCAGCCCCAGCATTTT. Amino acids: CASSLIPAGIYSNQPQHF. Variable domain in full (rest from reference TRBV28 and TRBJ1-5): DVKVTQSSRYLVKRTGEKVFLECVQDMDHENMFWYRQDPGLGLRLIYFSYDVKMKEKGDIPEGYSVSREKKERFSLILESASTNQTSMYLCASSLIPAGIYSNQPQHFGDGTRLSIL.

Concerning this clone itself: One end of the junction fails to match germline, which may point to a read error. V gene TRBV11-2 combines with J gene TRBJ1-2; D is perhaps TRBD1 (6 bases). CDR1 and CDR2 (germline): SGHAT, FQNNGV. The CDR3 consists of 17 residues. The CDR3 region has the DNA TGTGCCAGCAGCCCCTTCTACAGGGAGACGACGCTCGGTGGCTTTGCCTTC. Encoded protein: CASSPFYRETTLGGFAF.

This chain uses TRBV6-5 with TRBJ1-6, with D tentatively TRBD1 (5 bases). The ends were cut back, 7 bases at V and 7 bases at J, with 14 bases in the middle. Germline lookup yields CDR1 MNHEY and CDR2 SVGAGI. The CDR3 runs to 14 residues. The CDR3 coding sequence is TGTGCCAGCACCCCCTTCCAGGGAAATTCACCCCTCCACTTT. Its translation is CASTPFQGNSPLHF.

The J gene is TRBJ1-2, the V gene TRBV5-1; D remains ambiguous. Germline CDR1 is SGHRS and CDR2 is YFSETQ. The V end lost 5 bases, the J end lost 6 bases, and 11 bases lay between the germline ends. The CDR3 runs to 12 residues. The CDR3 region has the DNA TGCGCCAGCAGTACCACAGTGGATGGCTACACCTTC. Amino acid sequence: CASSTTVDGYTF.

This chain connects TRBV7-2 to TRBJ1-2; D is undetermined. The V gene lost 1 base and the J gene lost 2 bases, with 5 bases spanning the gap. Germline CDR1 reads SGHTA; CDR2 reads FQGNSA. The CDR3 covers 13 residues. The CDR3 spells CASSLGQNYGYTF. The CDR3, as DNA: TGTGCCAGCAGCTTAGGCCAGAACTATGGCTACACCTTC.

The chain is built from TRBV4-1 and TRBJ1-2, with TRBD1 identical over 8 bases. The germline gives CDR1 MGHRA, CDR2 YSYEKL. After removal of 1 base from V and 4 bases from J, the junction contained 8 bases not matched to a gene. CDR3 length: 16 residues. CDR3 nucleotide sequence: TGCGCCAGCAGCCAAGCAAAAGGACAGGGTATCTATGGCTACACCTTC. This translates into CASSQAKGQGIYGYTF.

The chain links TRBV2 to TRBJ1-2, with 8 nucleotides matching TRBD1. Germline lookup yields CDR1 SNHLY and CDR2 FYNNEI. V gave up 5 bases and J gave up 7 bases; unmatched junction bases: 9. This CDR3 is built from 14 residues. The CDR3 nucleotides read TGTGCCAGCAGTCGTCCCGGGACAGGCCGTGGCTACACCTTC. This encodes CASSRPGTGRGYTF.

The chain carries TRBV10-1 and TRBJ1-2, with TRBD1 as a possible D gene (5 bases). V was clipped by 6 bases and J by 4 bases, with 12 bases between them. Germline V gives CDR1 WNHNN, CDR2 SYGVQD (reference sequence). The CDR3 loop spans 13 amino acids. CDR3 nucleotides: TGCGCCAGCAGCGGGGGGAACGGCTATGGCTACACCTTC. Translating it yields CASSGGNGYGYTF.

The rearrangement uses TRBV7-9 and TRBJ2-7, with D unresolved. CDR3 length: 11 amino acids. Germline CDR1 is SEHNR and CDR2 is FQNEAQ (reference sequence). V was shortened by 5 bases and J by 3 bases, with 5 bases between the two germline ends. The DNA for the CDR3 is TGTGCCAGCAGCCTTTACTACGAGCAGTACTTC. As protein: CASSLYYEQYF. Drawing the rest from reference TRBV7-9 and TRBJ2-7, the complete variable domain is DTGVSQNPRHKITKRGQNVTFRCDPISEHNRLYWYRQTLGQGPEFLTYFQNEAQLEKSRLLSDRFSAERPKGSFSTLEIQRTEQGDSAMYLCASSLYYEQYFGPGTRLTVT.

The chain employs TRBV14 and TRBJ2-2; 9 bases match TRBD1. Per germline, CDR1 SGHDN and CDR2 FVKESK. The junction had 18 bases not matched to a gene; V was cut back by 0 bases and J by 7 bases. The CDR3 is 20 residues long. The CDR3 sequence is CASSQEFQSPNRGLIGELFF. In DNA form, the CDR3 reads TGTGCCAGCAGCCAAGAATTCCAAAGCCCCAACAGGGGGCTAATCGGGGAGCTGTTTTTT.

The gene calls are TRBV5-1 and TRBJ2-5; the D gene is possibly TRBD2 (6 bases). V dropped 5 bases and J dropped 4 bases, with 21 bases sitting between them. This CDR3 comprises 16 residues. Germline V gene data show CDR1 as SGHRS and CDR2 as YFSETQ. This CDR3 reads CASSTGGPPYRETQYF. CDR3 in DNA: TGCGCCAGCAGTACAGGAGGGCCTCCGTACCGAGAGACCCAGTACTTC.

This chain links TRBV6-6 with TRBJ2-3; 12 bases are a match to TRBD2. CDR3 length equals 19 residues. Trimming at V came to 5 bases and at J to 2 bases, leaving 14 bases not matched to a gene. Germline V gives CDR1 MNHNY, CDR2 SVGAGI (reference sequence). CDR3: CASSPSPNRLAGDTDTQYF. CDR3 nucleotide sequence: TGTGCCAGCAGTCCCTCGCCCAATAGACTAGCGGGGGACACAGATACGCAGTATTTT.

The V and J genes are TRBV7-6 and TRBJ2-3, with 9 nucleotides matching TRBD2. With V trimmed by 1 base and J by 2 bases, 1 base remained unmatched. The germline CDR1 and CDR2 sequences are SGHVS and FNYEAQ. The CDR3 sequence is 15 residues long. CDR3 region: CASSLGLAATDTQYF. CDR3 nucleotide sequence: TGTGCCAGCAGCTTAGGACTAGCGGCCACAGATACGCAGTATTTT.

The chain employs TRBV28 and TRBJ2-2, with D hard to call. The V gene's germline CDR1 is MDHEN and CDR2 SYDVKM. V was pared by 3 bases and J by 5 bases, with 7 bases between. There are 13 residues in the CDR3. DNA for the CDR3: TGTGCCAGCAGTTTTTTTCGGACCGGGGAGCTGTTTTTT. It codes for CASSFFRTGELFF.

This chain links TRBV5-5 with TRBJ1-2; D might be TRBD1 (5 bases). Germline V gene sequence: CDR1 SGHKS, CDR2 YYEKEE (reference sequence). CDR3 length: 14 amino acids. Trimming took off 4 bases at V and 4 bases at J, with 14 bases between the two ends. CDR3 loop: CASSARTGGYGYTF. The CDR3 bases are TGTGCCAGCAGCGCTAGAACCGGGGGCTATGGCTACACCTTC.

This chain joins TRBV5-4 and TRBJ2-7, with a tentative D call TRBD1 (6 bases). V lost 3 bases to trimming and J lost 6 bases, with 19 bases between them. Germline V gene sequence: CDR1 SGHNT, CDR2 YYREEE (reference sequence). The CDR3 loop spans 15 amino acids. CDR3 DNA: TGTGCCAGCAGCTCCCAGGGGAGCTATGCCCTCGAGCAGTACTTC. It translates to CASSSQGSYALEQYF.

This clone was observed a few times. The chain carries TRBV13 and TRBJ1-1, with D possibly being TRBD1 (5 bases). CDR3 length equals 19 residues. Germline CDR1 and CDR2: PRHDT and FYEKMQ (reference sequence). Trimming removed 1 base at V and 0 bases at J, with 21 bases between. The CDR3: CASSLEQGPPTSLNTEAFF. In DNA, the CDR3 is TGTGCCAGCAGCTTAGAGCAGGGCCCACCGACGAGTTTGAACACTGAAGCTTTCTTT.

This clone appeared a single time. The rearrangement links TRBV9 to TRBJ1-3, with a tentative D call TRBD1 (5 bases). V was trimmed by 0 bases and J by 7 bases, leaving 14 bases between them. The CDR3 totals 15 residues. The germline V gene encodes CDR1 SGDLS and CDR2 YYNGEE. The CDR3 region has the DNA TGTGCCAGCAGCGTAGTTTGGGCAGGGCTGAACACCATATATTTT. As protein: CASSVVWAGLNTIYF.

This clone is a singleton in its sample. The genes are TRBV7-9 and TRBJ1-5; 9 nucleotides line up with TRBD1. The CDR3 extends over 14 amino acids. Germline loops: CDR1 SEHNR, CDR2 FQNEAQ (reference sequence). The V gene end was trimmed by 6 bases and the J gene end by 6 bases; junction bases not matched to a gene: 6. The CDR3 loop reads CASSPTGGGQPQHF. CDR3 DNA: TGTGCCAGCAGTCCTACAGGGGGCGGTCAGCCCCAGCATTTT.

The V and J genes are TRBV19 and TRBJ2-7; 9 nucleotides align to TRBD1. Germline CDR1 and CDR2: LNHDA and SQIVND (reference sequence). The CDR3 has 14 residues. V dropped 7 bases and J dropped 5; count of bases not matched to a gene: 9. The CDR3 sequence is CASTPTGGINEQYF. The CDR3 nucleotides read TGTGCCAGTACTCCGACAGGGGGGATTAACGAGCAGTACTTC.

This chain uses TRBV7-9 with TRBJ2-3; TRBD2 aligns across 9 bases. The CDR3 extends over 18 amino acids. Germline V lookup: CDR1 SEHNR, CDR2 FQNEAQ (reference sequence). Trimming took 5 bases from V and 0 from J; bases not matched to a gene: 12. As DNA, the CDR3 is TGTGCCAGCAGCCCGAGATGGGGAGCGGGGGGCAGCACAGATACGCAGTATTTT. It codes for CASSPRWGAGGSTDTQYF.

The J gene is TRBJ1-6, the V gene TRBV19; weak D call: TRBD1 (6 bases). Between the trimmed V and J ends, which lost 5 bases and 11 bases, there was a span of 16 bases. This CDR3 is built from 14 residues. Looked up from germline, CDR1 is LNHDA and CDR2 is SQIVND (reference sequence). This CDR3 is CASSPTGPFPPLHF. The DNA for the CDR3 is TGTGCCAGTAGTCCGACAGGCCCCTTCCCACCCCTCCACTTT.

The V call is TRBV5-1, the J call TRBJ1-5; tentatively, D is TRBD1 (6 bases). V was cut by 0 bases and J by 5 bases, with 18 bases left in between. The CDR3 is made up of 17 amino acids. Per the germline V gene, CDR1 is SGHRS and CDR2 is YFSETQ. The CDR3 spells CASSLEAQRGGDQPQHF. The CDR3 DNA reads TGCGCCAGCAGCTTGGAGGCCCAGAGGGGGGGGGATCAGCCCCAGCATTTT.

In the case of this clone: The junction does not match germline at one end; this may be a read error. This chain uses TRBV28 with TRBJ2-7; perhaps TRBD2 as D (6 bases). The CDR3 length is 15 residues. From germline, CDR1 is MDHEN and CDR2 SYDVKM. The CDR3 DNA reads as TGTGCCAGCAGTTACCGGGACGGGAGCTCCCACGAGCAGTACTTC. Its protein product is CASSYRDGSSHEQYF.

The chain links TRBV10-3 to TRBJ1-1, with a possible D match to TRBD1 (5 bases). The CDR3 is 14 amino acids. The germline gives CDR1 ENHRY, CDR2 SYGVKD. With 10 bases removed from V and 3 bases from J, the gap between germline ends came to 18 bases. For the CDR3, the DNA is TGTGCCACCTTACGGGGGAGGACGGACACTGAAGCTTTCTTT. Its protein product is CATLRGRTDTEAFF.

The chain links TRBV10-1 to TRBJ1-6; D unresolved. The germline V gene encodes CDR1 WNHNN and CDR2 SYGVQD (reference sequence). This CDR3 spans 13 amino acids. Deletions cut 8 bases from V and 12 bases from J, with 17 bases between. CDR3 residues: CASQADGTGPLHF. CDR3 nucleotides: TGCGCCAGCCAAGCCGACGGTACGGGACCCCTCCACTTT.

The rearrangement joins TRBV28 to TRBJ1-1; no definite D call. Between the trimmed V and J ends, which lost 1 base and 7 bases, there was a span of 13 bases. CDR1 and CDR2 (germline): MDHEN, SYDVKM. CDR3 size: 14 residues. The CDR3 loop reads CASSLLSTPVEAFF. The CDR3 bases are TGTGCCAGCAGTTTATTAAGCACCCCGGTTGAAGCTTTCTTT.

The chain joins TRBV19 to TRBJ1-6; D perhaps matches TRBD1 (5 bases). Germline CDR1 is LNHDA and CDR2 is SQIVND (reference sequence). Trimming removed 1 base from V and 10 bases from J, with 11 bases in between. CDR3 length: 14 amino acids. The CDR3 loop is CASSIGGVGSPLHF. The CDR3 coding sequence is TGTGCCAGTAGTATAGGGGGGGTCGGGTCACCCCTCCACTTT.

This sequence joins TRBV18 and TRBJ1-1; 7 nucleotides align to TRBD1. From germline, CDR1 is KGHSH and CDR2 LQKENI. The CDR3 loop spans 18 amino acids. V trimming: 6 bases; J trimming: 5 bases; junction bases outside the gene matches: 21. DNA for the CDR3: TGTGCCAGCTCCCTAGGTACTAACACAGGGGAAGGGTTTACTGAAGCTTTCTTT. Translated, it gives CASSLGTNTGEGFTEAFF. The full variable domain, in which reference TRBV18 and TRBJ1-1 provide the parts outside the CDR3, is NAGVMQNPRHLVRRRGQEARLRCSPMKGHSHVYWYRQLPEEGLKFMVYLQKENIIDESGMPKERFSAEFPKEGPSILRIQQVVRGDSAAYFCASSLGTNTGEGFTEAFFGQGTRLTVV.

J is TRBJ1-1 and V is TRBV27; 10 nucleotides match TRBD1. V trimming: 5 bases; J trimming: 9 bases; junction bases outside the gene matches: 9. Germline-derived CDR1 and CDR2 are MNHEY and SMNVEV (reference sequence). CDR3 length: 14 residues. CDR3: CASSPGTGVSKAFF. CDR3 bases: TGTGCCAGCAGTCCCGGGACAGGGGTCTCAAAAGCTTTCTTT.